This T cell receptor (beta chain) emerged from a study of Graves' ophthalmopathy and Graves' hyperthyroidism. Amplification of the TCR beta CDR3 regions used RNA transcripts (as template). Second-round multiplex PCR came after first-round RT-PCR with HTBI primers. One entry per CDR3 protein results from TCRdb running MiXCR on the multiplex PCR reads. The sample comprises about 370,000 distinct CDR3 sequences, around 18% of which are singletons, and 1.5% to 2% rests with the top ten. Exclusion applied to patients with other autoimmune diseases, uncontrolled infections, pregnancy or lactation. Many counts were recorded for this clonotype. Sequencing was carried out using peripheral blood. The TCR was taken from a woman aged 18-35 years with Graves' ophthalmopathy.

The CDR3 here is CASRPGTQIPSNQPQHF. The CDR3 bases are TGTGCCAGCAGACCCGGGACCCAAATCCCGAGCAATCAGCCCCAGCATTTT. The genes are TRBV6-2 or TRBV6-3 and TRBJ1-5; a weak D match, TRBD1 (5 bases). The CDR3 has 17 amino acids. The V and J ends lost 6 bases and 1 base respectively, with 19 bases between them. Germline V CDR1 and CDR2: MNHEY, SVGEGT.